The 12 T cell receptor beta chains below all came from one sample that was sequenced in a study of beta chain features in type 1 diabetes. The isolated RNA, all of it, was reverse transcribed, so expressed TCRB transcripts were what got sequenced. Measured with immunoSEQ multiplex PCR; TCRdb has only the in-frame clones, and not every one. The sample has fewer than 250,000 clones; more than 65% are singletons. Sequencing was performed on naive CD4+ T cells from blood. All receptors derive from a man aged 25 to 40 in good health.

This chain links TRBV7-9 with TRBJ2-1, with D perhaps given as TRBD1 or TRBD2 (5 bases each). Between the trimmed V and J ends, which lost 5 bases and 5 bases, there was a span of 22 bases. Germline V gene data show CDR1 as SEHNR and CDR2 as FQNEAQ (reference sequence). CDR3 length: 17 amino acids. The CDR3 reads CASSPGRGRGVDNEQFF. The CDR3 DNA reads TGTGCCAGCAGCCCCGGCCGGGGCCGGGGAGTGGACAATGAGCAGTTCTTC.

A word on this clone: Other DNA sequences of this sample code for an identical CDR3. This chain uses TRBV29-1 with TRBJ2-5; TRBD2 is a possible D gene (6 bases). V gave up 4 bases and J gave up 2 bases, with 8 bases separating them. This CDR3 is 12 amino acids long. Germline CDR1 is SQVTM and CDR2 is ANQGSEA. CDR3 nucleotide sequence: TGCAGCGTTGTAGGACTACAAGAGACCCAGTACTTC. Protein: CSVVGLQETQYF.

V is TRBV28 and J is TRBJ2-3; D perhaps matches TRBD2 (6 bases). Per germline, CDR1 MDHEN and CDR2 SYDVKM. V lost 5 bases and J lost 1, with 13 bases in between. CDR3 size: 15 residues. In DNA form, the CDR3 reads TGTGCCAGCAGTCTTCCGGGAGTTGGCACAGATACGCAGTATTTT. Encoded protein: CASSLPGVGTDTQYF.

The chain joins TRBV9 to TRBJ2-5; 11 bases are a match to TRBD1. Unmatched junction bases numbered 8, after V lost 2 bases and J lost 5 bases. From germline, CDR1 is SGDLS and CDR2 YYNGEE. This CDR3 is built from 16 residues. The CDR3 coding sequence is TGTGCCAGCAGCGTTGCACTGGACAGGGGGCAGGAGACCCAGTACTTC. It specifies CASSVALDRGQETQYF. The full variable domain, rest sourced from reference TRBV9 and TRBJ2-5, is DSGVTQTPKHLITATGQRVTLRCSPRSGDLSVYWYQQSLDQGLQFLIQYYNGEERAKGNILERFSAQQFPDLHSELNLSSLELGDSALYFCASSVALDRGQETQYFGPGTRLLVL.

The chain combines TRBV7-2 with TRBJ2-1; weak D call: TRBD1 (5 bases). Trimming removed 5 bases from V and 5 bases from J, with 19 bases in between. Germline CDR1 and CDR2: SGHTA and FQGNSA. The CDR3 totals 16 residues. The CDR3 DNA is TGTGCCAGCAGCCCCCTATGGGGCCAGGCGAACAATGAGCAGTTCTTC. Its translation: CASSPLWGQANNEQFF.

This clone was seen a few times. The chain has TRBV4-1 and TRBJ1-5, with D possibly TRBD1 on 6 matching bases. V shed 1 base and J shed 0 bases, with 13 bases lying between them. The length of the CDR3 is 17 residues. CDR1 is MGHRA, CDR2 YSYEKL, per germline. The CDR3 DNA is TGCGCCAGCAGCCAAGGAATGCGGGGGCCTAGCAATCAGCCCCAGCATTTT. Its translation: CASSQGMRGPSNQPQHF.

The chain combines TRBV29-1 with TRBJ1-4, with 10 bases aligning to TRBD1. Losses at the gene ends were 6 bases for V and 7 bases for J; bases not matched to a gene: 5. The CDR3 runs 13 residues. Germline loops: CDR1 SQVTM, CDR2 ANQGSEA. This CDR3 is CSVTGTGAEKLFF. In DNA form, the CDR3 reads TGCAGCGTGACCGGGACAGGGGCTGAAAAACTGTTTTTT.

The genes are TRBV7-2 and TRBJ1-2; 7 bases match TRBD1. There are 14 residues in the CDR3. Germline assignment: CDR1 SGHTA and CDR2 FQGNSA. V was pared by 5 bases and J by 4 bases, with 7 bases of the junction left unmatched. Here the CDR3 DNA reads TGTGCCAGCAGCACGTCCTCAGGGGGCTATGGCTACACCTTC. Amino acid sequence: CASSTSSGGYGYTF.

As concerns this clone: Mismatch with germline at one junction end may stem from a read error. The chain carries TRBV7-6 and TRBJ1-3; possible D gene TRBD1, 6 bases. Germline-derived CDR1 and CDR2 are SGHVS and FNYEAQ. The CDR3 length is 15 residues. The CDR3: CASSPSGTLSLSLDF. As DNA, the CDR3 is TGTGCCAGCAGCCCATCCGGGACACTGTCTTTGTCACTGGATTTT.

The CDR3 here is CASSPSAGAAGELFF. In DNA, the CDR3 is TGTGCCAGCAGCCCCTCAGCGGGAGCGGCCGGGGAGCTGTTTTTT. The V gene is TRBV9, the J gene TRBJ2-2; TRBD2 matches 8 bases. V was pared by 4 bases and J by 6 bases, with 8 bases of the junction left unmatched. The CDR3 runs to 15 residues. The germline V gene has CDR1 SGDLS and CDR2 YYNGEE.

The rearrangement joins TRBV30 to TRBJ2-3; D call uncertain. Trimming cost V 1 base and J 0 bases, with 11 bases left between them. Germline lookup yields CDR1 GTSNPN and CDR2 SVGIG (reference sequence). CDR3 length: 15 residues. The CDR3 nucleotides are TGTGCCTGGAGTGCCGAGTGGGGAAGCACAGATACGCAGTATTTT. It encodes CAWSAEWGSTDTQYF.

The rearrangement joins TRBV30 to TRBJ1-5; D is perhaps TRBD1 (5 bases). CDR1 is GTSNPN, CDR2 SVGIG, per germline (reference sequence). This CDR3 is built from 12 residues. Trimming stripped 0 bases from V and 9 bases from J, with 9 bases between. The CDR3 DNA reads as TGTGCCTGGAGTGTACCAGGGCTGCCCCAGCATTTT. It yields the protein CAWSVPGLPQHF.